This T cell receptor (beta chain) was retrieved from a study of T-cell reconstitution after alpha-beta-depleted transplantation in children. Notes on the study in general: Alpha-beta T cells about two months after transplant reportedly derived from several hundred expanded graft clones. It was surviving recipient T cells and thymic progenitors that gave some patients high TCRbeta diversity at day 60.

This CDR3 is 16 amino acids long. Notes on this clonotype: The antigen remains undetermined.

The TCRbeta library incorporated unique molecular identifiers. MiXCR, applied by TCRdb to the PCR reads, yields one record per CDR3 protein. The sample shows 500,000 to 750,000 distinct CDR3 sequences, 25% to 30% of them seen only once. V is TRBV21-1 and J is TRBJ2-7; the table names TRBD2, a call not compared with the DNA. TRBV21-1 is designated a pseudogene. The source of this sequence is a boy in the first two years of life with Wiskott-Aldrich syndrome, due to receive a stem cell transplant. Sequences were derived from PBMCs, sampled before TCRalphabeta/CD19-depleted stem cell transplant. The CDR3 coding sequence is TGTGCCAGCAGCAAAGTCCGTACTAGCGTAGCCTACGAGCAGTACTTC. Amino acid sequence: CASSKVRTSVAYEQYF.